This T cell receptor beta chain was profiled in a study of vaccination effects on CD4 cells after COVID-19. Germline loops: CDR1 SGHNT, CDR2 YYREEE (reference sequence). Trimming removed 3 bases from V and 2 bases from J, with 7 bases in between. The length of the CDR3 is 13 residues. TCRdb's table, derived via immunoSEQ multiplex PCR, lists solely in-frame clones and lacks some. This table has 73,000 or so clones, about 79% appearing once. In the ViraFEST assay, antigen-specific CD4+ clonotypes were identified by expansion after peptide-pool stimulation. Subsequent to a culture period of more than 9 days, CD4+ T cells were isolated. All vaccine recipients tested negative for nucleocapsid antibodies and had never contracted SARS-CoV-2 infection. Wells of around 2 million PBMC each were grown with about 9.8 IU/ml IL-2 and about 10 ug/ml peptides. IL-2 medium supplanted half the medium on days 3 and 7.

As concerns this clone: Its antigen is still unknown.

The sequence was obtained from a human donor who received a COVID-19 vaccine. This material consisted of CD4+ T cells from PBMCs cultured with SARS-CoV-2 spike peptides, taken before COVID-19 vaccination. The rearrangement uses TRBV5-4 and TRBJ2-3, with TRBD2 as a possible D gene (5 bases). CDR3 protein: CASSSDSTDTQYF. As DNA, the CDR3 is TGTGCCAGCAGCTCGGACTCCACAGATACGCAGTATTTT.